Presented here are 17 T cell receptor beta chains from one specimen sequenced in a study of T cells in Graves' hyperthyroidism and ophthalmopathy (dated by TCRdb to between 2018 and 2020). To prepare the library, multiplex PCR was applied. Sequencing relied on an Illumina HiSeq 2000. TCR beta CDR3 regions were amplified from RNA transcripts. The TCR CDR3 was subjected to a first round of RT-PCR using the HTBI primer set and the Qiagen OneStep RT-PCR kit. The public sequencing data were trimmed at Q25 with fastp and processed into clonotypes with MiXCR by TCRdb, which kept only in-frame beta chains. Here each entry gathers all rows of one CDR3 protein and keeps the most common genes and DNA. The table for this sample lists 250,000 to 300,000 distinct CDR3 sequences; approximately 14% of them were counted only once. The ten largest clones represent 13% of the sample. The source material was blood. These receptors were taken from a woman in her forties with Graves' hyperthyroidism that later progressed to Graves' ophthalmopathy.

The chain recombines TRBV5-1 with TRBJ2-7; D may be TRBD1 (5 bases). V was clipped by 4 bases and J by 6 bases, with 20 bases between them. Germline V gene sequence: CDR1 SGHRS, CDR2 YFSETQ. This CDR3 comprises 15 residues. The DNA for the CDR3 is TGCGCCAGCAGCCCCCAAGGACACGGCTTAGGCGAGCAGTACTTC. It yields the protein CASSPQGHGLGEQYF.

This clonotype was found many times. The chain is built from TRBV7-6 and TRBJ2-7, with 13 bases lining up with TRBD2. The germline V gene has CDR1 SGHVS and CDR2 FNYEAQ. The CDR3 sequence is 17 residues long. V lost 1 base to trimming and J lost 6 bases; unmatched junction nucleotides: 9. The CDR3 bases are TGTGCCAGCAGCTTAGGGGGGACTAGCGGGACCCTCATCGAGCAGTACTTC. Protein sequence: CASSLGGTSGTLIEQYF. The full variable domain, rest sourced from reference TRBV7-6 and TRBJ2-7, is GAGVSQSPRYKVTKRGQDVALRCDPISGHVSLYWYRQALGQGPEFLTYFNYEAQQDKSGLPNDRFSAERPEGSISTLTIQRTEQRDSAMYRCASSLGGTSGTLIEQYFGPGTRLTVT.

Ten or more counts support this clonotype. This chain uses TRBV5-1 with TRBJ2-5, with TRBD2 matching 9 bases. CDR1 SGHRS and CDR2 YFSETQ come from the germline V gene. The ends lost 4 bases at V and 1 base at J; junction bases unmatched: 11. The CDR3 consists of 17 residues. CDR3 in amino acids: CASSKTSGRVFQETQYF. Here the CDR3 DNA reads TGCGCCAGCAGCAAGACTAGCGGAAGGGTTTTCCAAGAGACCCAGTACTTC.

The sample holds one count of this clonotype. This may arise from a read error, as a much more abundant clone is one base away. The chain carries TRBV2 and TRBJ2-5; D gene unclear. This CDR3 region has 13 residues. In germline, CDR1 is SNHLY, CDR2 FYNNEI. V lost 4 bases, J lost 1 base, and 7 bases lay in between. The CDR3 sequence is CASSGRCQETQYF. The CDR3, as DNA: TGTGCCAGCAGTGGAAGGTGCCAAGAGACCCAGTACTTC.

V and J are TRBV5-4 and TRBJ2-3, with D perhaps assigned TRBD1 or TRBD2 (5 bases each). Germline loops: CDR1 SGHNT, CDR2 YYREEE (reference sequence). V gave up 3 bases and J gave up 1 base, with 9 bases separating them. This CDR3 is built from 14 residues. The CDR3 sequence is CASSWGTGTDTQYF. As DNA, the CDR3 is TGTGCCAGCAGCTGGGGGACGGGCACAGATACGCAGTATTTT.

The sample holds many counts of this clonotype. This sequence joins TRBV19 and TRBJ1-5; D possibly corresponds to TRBD1 (6 bases). The CDR3 sequence is 15 residues long. V was clipped by 5 bases and J by 5 bases, with 16 bases between them. Germline V gene sequence: CDR1 LNHDA, CDR2 SQIVND (reference sequence). The CDR3 coding sequence is TGTGCCAGTAGTCTAGCGGGGGGCGCGGATCAGCCCCAGCATTTT. Translation gives CASSLAGGADQPQHF.

This clonotype was counted ten times or more. The chain carries TRBV5-4 and TRBJ2-5; the match to TRBD2 covers 10 bases. From germline, CDR1 is SGHNT and CDR2 YYREEE (reference sequence). There are 16 residues in the CDR3. J gave up 5 bases and V 3 bases, and 10 bases lay outside the gene matches. In nucleotides, the CDR3 is TGTGCCAGCAGCTCGTCTAGCGGGAGAGTTTGGGAGACCCAGTACTTC. Its translation is CASSSSSGRVWETQYF.

This clonotype was seen many times. The CDR3 DNA reads TGTGCCAGCAGCCCCCACTGGGACAGGGCCCTCTACAATGAGCAGTTCTTC. This translates into CASSPHWDRALYNEQFF. The V and J genes are TRBV11-2 and TRBJ2-1; TRBD1 aligns across 9 bases. V was pared by 5 bases and J by 3 bases, with 11 bases of the junction left unmatched. Germline assignment: CDR1 SGHAT and CDR2 FQNNGV. The CDR3 is 17 amino acids.

Many counts were recorded for this clonotype. The chain combines TRBV7-8 with TRBJ2-1; 8 nucleotides align to TRBD1. J was trimmed by 6 bases and V by 7 bases; bases with no gene match: 11. This CDR3 contains 15 residues. From germline, CDR1 is SGHVS and CDR2 FQNEAQ. CDR3 loop: CASNTRTGIGNEQFF. The CDR3 DNA reads TGTGCCAGCAACACCAGGACAGGGATTGGCAATGAGCAGTTCTTC.

This clonotype showed up many times. The chain uses TRBV6-1 and TRBJ2-7; D might be TRBD1 (5 bases). V lost 5 bases and J lost 6, with 20 bases in between. This CDR3 spans 15 amino acids. CDR1 and CDR2 (germline): MNHNS, SASEGT. CDR3 sequence reads: CASSISQGPTGEQYF. CDR3 in DNA: TGTGCCAGCAGTATCTCCCAGGGCCCCACTGGCGAGCAGTACTTC.

The DNA of the CDR3 is TGTGCCAGCAGACACAACGCGAACACCGGGGAGCTGTTTTTT. Protein sequence: CASRHNANTGELFF. The chain carries TRBV27 and TRBJ2-2, with D unclear. Between the trimmed V and J ends, which lost 6 bases and 0 bases, there was a span of 8 bases. The CDR3 extends over 14 amino acids. CDR1 and CDR2 (germline): MNHEY, SMNVEV (reference sequence).

In its sample, this clonotype was seen many times. A much larger clone is a single base away; this may be a read error. The J gene is TRBJ1-6, the V gene TRBV6-1, with TRBD1 matching 9 bases. The germline CDR1 and CDR2 sequences are MNHNS and SASEGT. The length of the CDR3 is 17 residues. For the CDR3, the DNA is TGTGCCAGCAGGACAGGGGGTTTTGATGCGGGAAGTTCACCCCCCCACTTT. Protein: CASRTGGFDAGSSPPHF.

This sequence joins TRBV7-8 and TRBJ2-1, with D maybe TRBD2 (5 bases). The CDR3 extends over 17 amino acids. Trimming shortened V by 2 bases and J by 3 bases, and 17 bases separated the two germline ends. The germline V gene has CDR1 SGHVS and CDR2 FQNEAQ. CDR3 protein: CASSLSAGGLYYNEQFF. The CDR3 coding sequence is TGTGCCAGCAGCTTATCGGCCGGCGGGTTGTACTACAATGAGCAGTTCTTC.

Comment on this clonotype: Since the CDR3 does not end with the conserved phenylalanine or tryptophan, this likely comes from a read error. V usage is TRBV6-1 and J usage is TRBJ2-6; no clear D. The CDR3 is 13 amino acids. The germline V gene encodes CDR1 MNHNS and CDR2 SASEGT. The V end lost 11 bases, the J end lost 1 base, and 9 bases lay between the germline ends. CDR3: CAHPGSGANVLTS. For the CDR3, the DNA is TGTGCCCACCCCGGGTCTGGGGCCAACGTCCTGACTTCC.

This clonotype appeared many times. The V call is TRBV27, the J call TRBJ2-7, with TRBD2 as a possible D gene (7 bases). Germline V gives CDR1 MNHEY, CDR2 SMNVEV (reference sequence). This CDR3 is 16 amino acids long. The V end was cut by 3 bases, the J end by 3 bases, with 18 bases between. The CDR3 DNA is TGTGCCAGCAGTTTGGGGGCCCAGGGACTATACTACGAGCAGTACTTC. This translates into CASSLGAQGLYYEQYF.

This clonotype was counted many times. The chain recombines TRBV20-1 with TRBJ2-7; D perhaps matches TRBD1 (6 bases). Germline V gene sequence: CDR1 DFQATT, CDR2 SNEGSKA (reference sequence). V lost 3 bases and J 3 bases, leaving 12 bases between the germline ends. There are 13 residues in the CDR3. The CDR3 nucleotides are TGCAGTGCTAGGAGTCGGACAGTCTACGAGCAGTACTTC. It yields the protein CSARSRTVYEQYF.

The V gene is TRBV20-1, the J gene TRBJ2-1, with a tentative D call TRBD2 (5 bases). The CDR3 loop spans 13 amino acids. Trimming shortened V by 3 bases and J by 5 bases, and 11 bases separated the two germline ends. CDR1 is DFQATT and CDR2 is SNEGSKA in the germline V gene (reference sequence). DNA for the CDR3: TGCAGTGCTAGGCGGGCCTTAAACAATGAGCAGTTCTTC. Encoded protein: CSARRALNNEQFF.